The source of this T cell receptor (beta chain) is a study of beta chain features in type 1 diabetes. The V end lost 4 bases, the J end lost 1 base, and 11 bases lay between the germline ends. The CDR3 has 14 amino acids. The germline V gene encodes CDR1 SGHRS and CDR2 YFSETQ. Investigators reverse transcribed all isolated RNA, so they sequenced expressed TCRB transcripts. Libraries were prepared by immunoSEQ multiplex PCR; TCRdb keeps only in-frame clonotypes and omits some of them. The repertoire includes 330,000 or so clones, roughly a fifth of them detected once, and around 0.045% sits in the top ten.

The rearrangement links TRBV5-1 to TRBJ1-1; a possible D gene is TRBD1 (6 bases). This TCR was sampled from a woman between 18 and 29 years old in good health. Sequencing was carried out using naive CD4+ T cells from blood. CDR3 sequence reads: CASSRRTANTEAFF. CDR3 nucleotides: TGCGCCAGCAGCAGGAGGACAGCGAACACTGAAGCTTTCTTT.